This T cell receptor beta chain was recorded in a study of patients and donors after allogeneic stem cell transplantation. V shed 2 bases and J shed 4 bases, with 13 bases lying between them. The CDR3 extends over 14 amino acids. Per germline, CDR1 SGHDT and CDR2 YYEEEE. In this sample, this clonotype turned up a few times. Via MiXCR, TCRdb re-called the RT-PCR reads, giving one row per CDR3 protein. In the table there are 200,000 to 250,000 distinct CDR3 sequences, 11% to 15% of which are singletons. V usage is TRBV5-6 and J usage is TRBJ2-7; D is unclear. This clonotype was sampled from a human donor who was either an allogeneic HSCT recipient or a stem cell or donor lymphocyte infusion donor (not recorded which). It is not recorded whose cells these are; they may come from a transplant donor. The sequencing sample was made of blood, either unsorted or a sorted T cell fraction (not recorded which). CDR3 residues: CASSFAASLYEQYF. CDR3 coding DNA: TGTGCCAGCAGCTTTGCGGCGAGCTTGTACGAGCAGTACTTC.